This TCR beta chain was captured in a study of blood T cell repertoires in COVID-19. The V segment lost 5 bases and the J segment 4 bases; nucleotides outside the gene matches: 11. The CDR3 runs 18 residues. The germline V gene encodes CDR1 MGHRA and CDR2 YSYEKL. Original processing methods: From reference gene primer amplification, estimates of nucleated cell counts were derived. Profiled with immunoSEQ multiplex PCR; TCRdb holds only in-frame clones, not every one. V and J calls and clone size are as listed in that table; D and trimming were resolved from the DNA. The table has 80,000 to 100,000 clones, over 70% seen once; the top ten hold roughly 4.4%.

The clonotype originates from a man aged 55 to 69 with acute or convalescent COVID-19. The rearrangement links TRBV4-1 to TRBJ2-2, with 12 bases identical to TRBD2. The sample consisted of peripheral blood. CDR3 sequence: CASSTPSGRALGTGELFF. The CDR3 bases are TGCGCCAGCAGCACCCCTAGCGGGAGGGCCCTCGGCACCGGGGAGCTGTTTTTT.